The 21 T cell receptor beta chains below come from one sample, sequenced in a study of PD-L1 blockade in urothelial cancer (dated by TCRdb to 2016 to 2017). The time point label, read with the paper, signifies: peripheral blood 6 weeks after treatment start. Library preparation was by the immunoSEQ multiplex PCR assay. TCRdb stores this immuneACCESS table with in-frame sequences only. Part of the clones is absent; in the studies checked, under half of the shortfall reflects unresolved V genes, and no reason is known for the rest. The sample table lists tens of thousands of clones, around three quarters of them with a count of one. Clones ranked in the top ten supply 3% to 4% of the sample. The source material was PBMCs, sampled around atezolizumab (anti-PD-L1) treatment. Every receptor here comes from a man between 65 and 85 years old with urothelial cancer.

The J gene is TRBJ1-1, the V gene TRBV18, with unresolved D. The V end lost 2 bases, the J end lost 6 bases, and 7 bases lay between the germline ends. Germline CDR1 and CDR2: KGHSH and LQKENI. The CDR3 covers 12 residues. CDR3 nucleotides: TGTGCCAGCTCACCAGCCGGGGCTGAAGCTTTCTTT. Residues: CASSPAGAEAFF.

J is TRBJ1-4 and V is TRBV5-1; D might be TRBD1 (6 bases). The CDR3 runs to 15 residues. V was shortened by 0 bases and J by 5 bases, with 11 bases between the two germline ends. CDR1 and CDR2 (germline): SGHRS, YFSETQ. CDR3 loop: CASSLEGQGNEKLFF. In nucleotides, the CDR3 is TGCGCCAGCAGCTTGGAGGGGCAGGGGAATGAAAAACTGTTTTTT.

The chain links TRBV19 to TRBJ1-2; 7 bases are a match to TRBD1. J gave up 4 bases and V 6 bases, and 8 bases lay outside the gene matches. The CDR3 contains 14 residues. Germline CDR1 is LNHDA and CDR2 is SQIVND (reference sequence). This CDR3 is CASSWDRLTYGYTF. The CDR3 DNA is TGTGCCAGTAGCTGGGACAGACTGACCTATGGCTACACCTTC.

The rearrangement uses TRBV30 and TRBJ2-1; 10 bases are shared with TRBD2. Trimming cost V 1 base and J 8 bases; bases outside gene matches: 5. Per the germline V gene, CDR1 is GTSNPN and CDR2 is SVGIG (reference sequence). This CDR3 contains 14 residues. The chain's CDR3 is CAWSGSGTSDEQFF. For the CDR3, the DNA is TGTGCCTGGAGTGGAAGTGGGACTAGCGATGAGCAGTTCTTC.

The CDR3 region is CASSFGTDGNTIYF. CDR3 sequence (DNA): TGTGCCAGCAGCTTTGGGACAGATGGAAACACCATATATTTT. This chain links TRBV11-3 with TRBJ1-3, with TRBD1 matching 7 bases. Germline V gives CDR1 SGHNT, CDR2 YENEEA. This CDR3 is 14 amino acids long. J was trimmed by 3 bases and V by 3 bases; bases with no gene match: 2.

This rearrangement joins TRBV6-6 to TRBJ1-3, with D maybe TRBD1 (5 bases). The germline gives CDR1 MNHNY, CDR2 SVGAGI (reference sequence). The CDR3 spans 16 residues. V gave up 2 bases and J gave up 0 bases, with 11 bases separating them. The chain's CDR3 is CASSYPPGASGNTIYF. CDR3 DNA: TGTGCCAGCAGTTACCCGCCTGGGGCCTCTGGAAACACCATATATTTT.

The chain uses TRBV18 and TRBJ2-2; no clear D gene. CDR1 and CDR2 from the germline V gene are KGHSH and LQKENI. The length of the CDR3 is 14 residues. V was clipped by 3 bases and J by 1 base, with 6 bases between them. Here the CDR3 DNA reads TGTGCCAGCTCACCGAGGTGGAACACCGGGGAGCTGTTTTTT. Its translation: CASSPRWNTGELFF.

The sample holds one count of this clone. The chain carries TRBV5-1 and TRBJ2-1; TRBD1 matches 9 bases. The CDR3 covers 14 residues. Germline V lookup: CDR1 SGHRS, CDR2 YFSETQ. The V and J ends lost 2 bases and 6 bases, in that order; junction bases with no gene match: 3. The CDR3 is CASSFGTGSNEQFF. CDR3 nucleotides: TGCGCCAGCAGCTTTGGGACAGGGAGCAATGAGCAGTTCTTC. The complete variable domain, with remaining parts taken from reference TRBV5-1 and TRBJ2-1, reads KAGVTQTPRYLIKTRGQQVTLSCSPISGHRSVSWYQQTPGQGLQFLFEYFSETQRNKGNFPGRFSGRQFSNSRSEMNVSTLELGDSALYLCASSFGTGSNEQFFGPGTRLTVL.

This sequence joins TRBV7-3 and TRBJ2-3, with TRBD2 matching over 8 bases. CDR3 length equals 15 residues. The junction had 4 bases not matched to a gene; V was cut back by 2 bases and J by 3 bases. Germline V gene sequence: CDR1 SGHTA, CDR2 FQGTGA. For the CDR3, the DNA is TGTGCCAGCAGCTTAGCGGGAGGTGTTACAGATACGCAGTATTTT. It translates to CASSLAGGVTDTQYF.

The chain couples TRBV7-2 to TRBJ2-1, with TRBD2 identical over 8 bases. This CDR3 has 12 amino acids. From germline, CDR1 is SGHTA and CDR2 FQGNSA. The V gene end was trimmed by 5 bases and the J gene end by 10 bases; junction bases not matched to a gene: 4. The CDR3 region has the DNA TGTGCCAGCAGCCGCCGACTAGCGGAGCAGTTCTTC. Residues: CASSRRLAEQFF.

The chain has TRBV5-1 and TRBJ1-1; 9 bases fit TRBD1. CDR3 length: 14 residues. The V gene end was trimmed by 3 bases and the J gene end by 5 bases; junction bases not matched to a gene: 5. The germline V gene encodes CDR1 SGHRS and CDR2 YFSETQ. This chain's CDR3 is CASSSGTGRTEAFF. The DNA for the CDR3 is TGCGCCAGCAGCTCAGGGACAGGGAGAACTGAAGCTTTCTTT.

CDR3 protein: CASSSRDREETQYF. The CDR3 DNA follows: TGTGCCAGCAGCTCCCGGGACAGGGAAGAGACCCAGTACTTC. The chain employs TRBV5-6 and TRBJ2-5; 9 nucleotides match TRBD1. The germline CDR1 and CDR2 sequences are SGHDT and YYEEEE. The CDR3 covers 14 residues. J gave up 3 bases and V 3 bases, and 3 bases lay outside the gene matches. The whole variable domain, filled in from reference TRBV5-6 and TRBJ2-5, reads DAGVTQSPTHLIKTRGQQVTLRCSPKSGHDTVSWYQQALGQGPQFIFQYYEEEERQRGNFPDRFSGHQFPNYSSELNVNALLLGDSALYLCASSSRDREETQYFGPGTRLLVL.

V is TRBV9 and J is TRBJ1-5; perhaps TRBD1 as D (5 bases). Germline V CDR1 and CDR2: SGDLS, YYNGEE. V shed 0 bases and J shed 7 bases, with 8 bases lying between them. The CDR3 is 13 residues long. In DNA, the CDR3 is TGTGCCAGCAGCGTAGCTACAGGCCAGCCCCAGCATTTT. Translated: CASSVATGQPQHF.

This clone was recorded once. V gene TRBV2 combines with J gene TRBJ1-6; tentatively, D is TRBD1 (5 bases). The CDR3 is 12 amino acids. Per germline, CDR1 SNHLY and CDR2 FYNNEI. V gave up 5 bases and J gave up 12 bases, with 11 bases separating them. CDR3 bases: TGTGCCAGCAGTAGCCAGGGAAAACCCCTCCACTTT. It translates to CASSSQGKPLHF.

This chain links TRBV11-3 with TRBJ2-1; D is possibly TRBD2 (5 bases). CDR1 is SGHNT, CDR2 YENEEA, per germline. Trimming shortened V by 4 bases and J by 9 bases, and 16 bases separated the two germline ends. The CDR3 sequence is 14 residues long. The CDR3 DNA reads TGTGCCAGCAGCTCTCTAAGAGGGAGCATTGAGCAGTTCTTC. Translation: CASSSLRGSIEQFF.

This chain connects TRBV7-2 to TRBJ2-7; TRBD2 agrees at 8 bases. Per the germline V gene, CDR1 is SGHTA and CDR2 is FQGNSA. This CDR3 is 16 amino acids long. With V trimmed by 0 bases and J by 7 bases, 11 bases remained unmatched. CDR3 coding DNA: TGTGCCAGCAGCTTAGCCCCGGGACTAGGACCAGTAGAGCAGTACTTC. Translation gives CASSLAPGLGPVEQYF.

This clone was seen a few times. V and J are TRBV6-5 and TRBJ2-7, with TRBD2 as a possible D gene (5 bases). The CDR3 runs 14 residues. CDR1 MNHEY and CDR2 SVGAGI come from the germline V gene. Trimming shortened V by 5 bases and J by 2 bases, and 13 bases separated the two germline ends. The CDR3 DNA reads TGTGCCAGCAGTCGGACTGGGGAGCCCTACGAGCAGTACTTC. It specifies CASSRTGEPYEQYF.

The chain combines TRBV28 with TRBJ2-7; 7 positions match TRBD2. Germline V gene data show CDR1 as MDHEN and CDR2 as SYDVKM. With 7 bases clipped from V and 2 bases from J, the junction kept 5 bases outside the gene matches. This CDR3 comprises 13 residues. For the CDR3, the DNA is TGTGCCAGCATAGGTGGGGGGGCCTACGAGCAGTACTTC. Translation gives CASIGGGAYEQYF. The entire variable domain, with the rest obtained from reference TRBV28 and TRBJ2-7, is as follows: DVKVTQSSRYLVKRTGEKVFLECVQDMDHENMFWYRQDPGLGLRLIYFSYDVKMKEKGDIPEGYSVSREKKERFSLILESASTNQTSMYLCASIGGGAYEQYFGPGTRLTVT.

The rearrangement joins TRBV7-2 to TRBJ1-1; D unresolved. CDR1 and CDR2 from the germline V gene are SGHTA and FQGNSA. Trimming took off 1 base at V and 4 bases at J, with 10 bases between the two ends. This CDR3 comprises 14 residues. The CDR3 region is CASSLGGVGTEAFF. The CDR3, as DNA: TGTGCCAGCAGCTTAGGGGGAGTTGGCACTGAAGCTTTCTTT. The whole variable domain, remainder taken from reference TRBV7-2 and TRBJ1-1, is GAGVSQSPSNKVTEKGKDVELRCDPISGHTALYWYRQSLGQGLEFLIYFQGNSAPDKSGLPSDRFSAERTGGSVSTLTIQRTQQEDSAVYLCASSLGGVGTEAFFGQGTRLTVV.

V usage is TRBV7-3 and J usage is TRBJ2-1; the D gene is possibly TRBD2 (6 bases). The CDR3 sequence is 15 residues long. V lost 3 bases and J lost 2, with 11 bases in between. CDR1 SGHTA and CDR2 FQGTGA come from the germline V gene. The CDR3 bases are TGTGCCAGCAGCTTGGAACTAGCCCCCTACAATGAGCAGTTCTTC. This encodes CASSLELAPYNEQFF.

This clone has a single count. V and J are TRBV28 and TRBJ2-4; the D gene is possibly TRBD1 (6 bases). Germline CDR1 reads MDHEN; CDR2 reads SYDVKM. The V and J ends lost 4 bases and 6 bases respectively, with 13 bases between them. This CDR3 comprises 14 residues. CDR3 coding DNA: TGTGCCAGCAGTTCCACGAGGGGGTCAAACATTCAGTACTTC. Amino acid sequence: CASSSTRGSNIQYF.